Given below is one T cell receptor (beta chain) in context. The entry originates in a study of shared clonotypes between healthy human individuals. Trimming pared 4 bases from V and 7 bases from J, leaving 20 bases between. Per germline, CDR1 MDHEN and CDR2 SYDVKM. CDR3 length equals 15 residues. In the original processing: ImmunoSEQ output lacked quality scores and full-length reads, limiting matched filtering. Using immunoSEQ multiplex PCR, the repertoire was profiled, and TCRdb retains in-frame clones only, with some absent. V and J calls and clone size are given by that table; D and trimming were obtained from the DNA. The sample has about 1.5 million clones, about 98% seen once.

The chain has TRBV28 and TRBJ2-7, with D possibly being TRBD1 (5 bases). This clonotype was sampled from a young man in good health. Sequenced: naive CD4+ T cells sorted from blood. Subset reported: CD45RA+ positively selected. CDR3 sequence (DNA): TGTGCCAGCAGTTCCACAGGTGGAACCGGGTTTGAGCAGTACTTC. Amino acid sequence: CASSSTGGTGFEQYF.